This TCR beta chain emerged from a study of T cells after yellow fever vaccination. Study at large: Low-cell-number fractions underwent preparation using SMART-Seq v4 Ultra Low Input.

CDR3 length equals 12 residues. The V and J ends lost 5 bases and 7 bases respectively, with 13 bases between them. In germline, CDR1 is SGHRS, CDR2 YFSETQ. Only a few counts were recorded for this clonotype. Antigen unknown. General observations from the study: Of the clonotypes, a small share occurred in both CD4 and CD8 compartments.

TCRdb reanalysed the 5' RACE reads using MiXCR and keeps one entry per CDR3 protein. The profile shows a few hundred thousand distinct CDR3 sequences, around 6.8% of them singletons. The chain is built from TRBV5-1 and TRBJ2-7; D is perhaps TRBD2 (6 bases). This sequence was found in a man younger than 35 who received the YFV17D yellow fever vaccine. Sequenced here: PBMCs, sampled about 41 days after the first yellow fever vaccination. The CDR3 coding sequence is TGCGCCAGCAGGGAGGGGCTCGGAGAGCAGTACGTC. Translated, it gives CASREGLGEQYV.